Here is one T cell receptor (beta chain) with its context. Its target is unknown. The source of the sample is a study of OX40 agonist ivuxolimab in advanced cancers. Across the study: Ivuxolimab, which is an agonistic anti-OX40 (CD134) antibody, was administered to the patients. Overall study findings and caveats: Among patients with partial responses at 0.1-3.0 mg/kg, clonal expansion was among the lowest. A proportion of nonresponders additionally exhibited low normalized T-cell clonal expansion.

The CDR3 length is 16 residues. In germline, CDR1 is SGHVS, CDR2 FQNEAQ. The V gene lost 5 bases and the J gene lost 0 bases, with 17 bases spanning the gap. Patients who had autoimmune disease history or got systemic immunosuppression were left out. Produced via immunoSEQ multiplex PCR; TCRdb's table is partial and in-frame only. The sample records tens of thousands of clones, approximately 80% being singletons. The clonotype was recovered from an adult with an advanced solid tumor such as melanoma, head and neck, liver or kidney cancer. Sequences were derived from CD4+ or CD8+ T cells sorted from blood, sampled in a trial of the OX40 agonist ivuxolimab. The chain links TRBV7-8 to TRBJ2-7; perhaps TRBD2 as D (6 bases). For the CDR3, the DNA is TGTGCCAGCAGCCCCGTACGGGGGTGGGTCTCCTACGAGCAGTACTTC. Protein: CASSPVRGWVSYEQYF.